The TCR beta chain under discussion was sequenced for a study of cytomegalovirus exposure and HLA in healthy donors. To note about this clone: Its cognate antigen is unknown.

The PCR had 60 Vbeta and 13 Jbeta primers. The table came from immunoSEQ multiplex PCR; TCRdb's copy has only in-frame clones and leaves some out. The table shows around 37,000 clones, with approximately 84% occurring only once. At the time of sampling, donors were nominally healthy, though unrecorded immune exposures were likely. CDR3 length: 14 amino acids. V lost 0 bases and J 5 bases, leaving 8 bases between the germline ends. The germline gives CDR1 SGHRS, CDR2 YFSETQ. Overall study results and limits: Certain sequence variants were highly shared and formed a cluster, and this cluster was likely a sequencing artifact. Later genetic work tied a missense DCLRE1C variant to beta-chain V and J trimming. A previous analysis found most TCR beta V segments productive roughly 90% or roughly 30% of the time.

The chain has TRBV5-1 and TRBJ2-2; D gene ambiguous. This clonotype was sampled from a man between 50 and 59 years old in good health and CMV-seronegative. Material: PBMCs. This chain's CDR3 is CASSLATQTGELFF. In nucleotides, the CDR3 is TGCGCCAGCAGCTTGGCGACACAGACCGGGGAGCTGTTTTTT.